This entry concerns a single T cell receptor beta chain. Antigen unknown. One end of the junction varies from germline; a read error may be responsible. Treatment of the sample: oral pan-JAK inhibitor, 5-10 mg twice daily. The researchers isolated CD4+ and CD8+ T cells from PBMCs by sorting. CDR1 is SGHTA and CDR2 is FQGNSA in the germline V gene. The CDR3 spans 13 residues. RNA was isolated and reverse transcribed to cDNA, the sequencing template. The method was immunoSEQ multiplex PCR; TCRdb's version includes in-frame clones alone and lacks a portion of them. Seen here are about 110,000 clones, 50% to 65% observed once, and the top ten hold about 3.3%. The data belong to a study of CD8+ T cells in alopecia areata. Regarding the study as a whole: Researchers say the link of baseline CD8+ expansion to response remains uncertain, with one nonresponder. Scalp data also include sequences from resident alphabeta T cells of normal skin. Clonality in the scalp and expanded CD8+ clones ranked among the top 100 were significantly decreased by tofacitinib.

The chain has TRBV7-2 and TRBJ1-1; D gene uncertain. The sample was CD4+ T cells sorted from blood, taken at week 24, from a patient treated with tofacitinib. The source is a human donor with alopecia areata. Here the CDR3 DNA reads TGTGCCAGCAGCTTAGTTGCGAACACTGAAACTTTCTTT. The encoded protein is CASSLVANTETFF.